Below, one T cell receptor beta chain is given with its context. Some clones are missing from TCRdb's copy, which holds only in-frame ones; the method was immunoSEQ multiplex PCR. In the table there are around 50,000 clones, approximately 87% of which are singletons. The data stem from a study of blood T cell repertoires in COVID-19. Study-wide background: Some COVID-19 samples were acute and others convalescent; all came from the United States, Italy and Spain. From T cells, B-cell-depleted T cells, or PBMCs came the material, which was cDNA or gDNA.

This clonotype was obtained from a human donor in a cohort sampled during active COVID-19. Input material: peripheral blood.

Here the CDR3 DNA reads TGCAGCGTTGAAGTGCAACTCCCCCGGGCAGATACGCAGTATTTT. Translated: CSVEVQLPRADTQYF. This rearrangement joins TRBV29-1 to TRBJ2-3; D not resolved. Trimming removed 1 base at V and 4 bases at J, with 15 bases between. The CDR3 is made up of 15 amino acids. CDR1 and CDR2 (germline): SQVTM, ANQGSEA.